Listed below are T cell receptor beta chains from one sample, sequenced in a study of T cell repertoires in cytomegalovirus infection. The antigens for these receptors are not known. A single record per CDR3 protein comes from TCRdb applying MiXCR to the reads. The sample records 700,000 to 950,000 distinct CDR3 sequences, approximately 32% being singletons. The sample was cultured CD8+ T cells from PBMCs, taken from culture after CMV antigen stimulation. The receptors come from a human donor in good health (CMV status not recorded). Some clones in this sample may be carry-over from other donors' samples. The CDR3 runs from the conserved cysteine through the conserved F or W. The order of the fields is CDR3 length, clone size, J gene, D gene, V gene, CDR3 protein, CDR3 DNA. D genes are given only for firm matches. Expanded clones get a size class; other rows say once, few or many, or leave the size out.

15 once TRBJ1-5 - TRBV10-2 CASARTGDSNQPQHF TGCGCCAGCGCCAGGACGGGCGATAGCAATCAGCCCCAGCATTTT
14 many TRBJ1-6 - TRBV7-2 CASSPSGAAIPLHF TGTGCCAGCAGCCCTTCGGGGGCCGCCATTCCCCTCCACTTT
16 - TRBJ1-6 TRBD1 TRBV19 CASSIGQGLYNSPLHF TGTGCCAGTAGTATTGGACAGGGGTTGTATAATTCACCCCTCCACTTT
16 - TRBJ2-3 TRBD1 TRBV28 CASSPRDRGSTDTQYF TGTGCCAGCAGTCCCCGGGACAGGGGTAGCACAGATACGCAGTATTTT
17 once TRBJ2-3 - TRBV20-1 CSARDGGTTRVADTQYF TGCAGTGCTAGAGATGGCGGTACTACTAGGGTAGCAGATACGCAGTATTTT
16 - TRBJ2-1 TRBD2 TRBV14 CASSRPSGGSYNEQFF TGTGCCAGCAGCCGTCCTAGCGGGGGTTCCTACAATGAGCAGTTCTTC
14 - TRBJ1-1 - TRBV5-5 CASSLGWSGVEAFF TGTGCCAGCAGCTTGGGTTGGAGTGGGGTTGAAGCTTTCTTT
16 few TRBJ2-2 - TRBV20-1 CSARQSGGVLSWELFF TGCAGTGCTAGACAGAGCGGAGGTGTTCTTAGTTGGGAGCTGTTTTTT
16 few TRBJ2-1 - TRBV7-9 CASSLGSGSSYNEQFF TGTGCCAGCAGCTTAGGATCCGGGAGCTCCTACAATGAGCAGTTCTTC
14 few TRBJ2-2 - TRBV7-2 CASSLDLGFGELFF TGTGCCAGCAGCTTAGATCTAGGGTTCGGGGAGCTGTTTTTT
13 - TRBJ1-1 - TRBV4-3 CASSQDSLSEAFF TGCGCCAGCAGCCAAGATAGCTTGAGTGAAGCTTTCTTT
16 - TRBJ2-6 - TRBV7-3 CASSGPSVSGANVLTF TGTGCCAGCAGCGGTCCGTCAGTCTCTGGGGCCAACGTCCTGACTTTC
13 - TRBJ2-7 TRBD1 TRBV7-9 CASSSGQGVEQYF TGTGCCAGCAGCTCAGGACAGGGGGTCGAGCAGTACTTC
18 many TRBJ1-1 - TRBV7-8 CASSLVSAESHMNTEAFF TGTGCCAGCAGCTTAGTTTCGGCCGAAAGCCACATGAACACTGAAGCTTTCTTT
13 - TRBJ1-1 - TRBV5-4 CASSLPTGTEAFF TGTGCCAGCAGCTTACCCACAGGGACTGAAGCTTTCTTT
14 few TRBJ2-5 - TRBV27 CASRRGGRMGTQYF TGTGCCAGCAGGAGAGGCGGCCGGATGGGGACCCAGTACTTC
19 - TRBJ1-4 TRBD1 TRBV12-3/TRBV12-4 CASSRGKGASKATNEKLFF TGTGCCAGCAGTCGGGGGAAGGGGGCATCCAAAGCAACTAATGAAAAACTGTTTTTT
16 - TRBJ2-1 - TRBV20-1 CSANGGGLTVLNEQFF TGCAGTGCTAACGGAGGGGGGCTAACCGTACTCAATGAGCAGTTCTTC
11 few TRBJ1-2 - TRBV24-1 CATSDSYGYTF TGTGCCACCAGTGATTCCTATGGCTACACCTTC
16 - TRBJ1-1 - TRBV4-3 CASSQDPRSGNTEAFF TGCGCCAGCAGCCAAGACCCCCGTAGTGGGAACACTGAAGCTTTCTTT
14 many TRBJ2-1 TRBD2 TRBV6-2/TRBV6-3 CASKGLASYNEQFF TGTGCCAGCAAAGGACTAGCCTCCTACAATGAGCAGTTCTTC
15 - TRBJ2-4 TRBD1 TRBV7-9 CASSSPDRVGNIQYF TGTGCCAGCAGCTCGCCGGACAGGGTGGGGAACATTCAGTACTTC
16 many TRBJ2-2 TRBD2 TRBV7-6 CASSFTGGTNTGELFF TGTGCCAGCAGCTTTACCGGGGGGACTAACACCGGGGAGCTGTTTTTT
14 many TRBJ2-3 - TRBV7-2 CASSSSKGTDTQYF TGTGCCAGCAGCTCTTCGAAGGGCACAGATACGCAGTATTTT
16 - TRBJ2-1 - TRBV3-1 CASSQDDGGSYNEQFF TGTGCCAGCAGCCAAGATGATGGGGGGTCCTACAATGAGCAGTTCTTC
15 - TRBJ2-3 - TRBV7-9 CASSSSQDAADTQYF TGTGCCAGCAGCTCTTCCCAAGACGCCGCAGATACGCAGTATTTT
16 few TRBJ2-4 - TRBV18 CASSPYTTGGVYIQYF TGTGCCAGCTCACCATACACAACGGGGGGCGTGTACATTCAGTACTTC
12 - TRBJ2-1 TRBD1 TRBV20-1 CSATDRGWEQFF TGCAGTGCGACTGACAGGGGTTGGGAGCAGTTCTTC
16 - TRBJ2-3 TRBD1 TRBV5-3 CASSLRGQVGTDTQYF TGTGCCAGCAGCCTACGGGGACAGGTGGGGACAGATACGCAGTATTTT
16 few TRBJ2-2 TRBD2 TRBV7-9 CASSPTSGDHTGELFF TGTGCCAGCAGCCCAACTAGCGGGGATCACACCGGGGAGCTGTTTTTT
17 - TRBJ1-6 TRBD1 TRBV5-8 CANSQGWESSYNSPLHF TGTGCCAACTCACAGGGGTGGGAGAGCTCCTATAATTCACCCCTCCACTTT
15 - TRBJ2-3 TRBD1 TRBV24-1 CATLQGDSNTDTQYF TGTGCCACCCTTCAAGGGGACAGCAACACAGATACGCAGTATTTT
14 few TRBJ2-5 - TRBV7-6 CASSFGGELETQYF TGTGCCAGCAGCTTCGGGGGAGAACTAGAGACCCAGTACTTC
14 many TRBJ1-5 - TRBV2 CASALPGLYQPQHF TGTGCCAGCGCACTCCCGGGGTTGTATCAGCCCCAGCATTTT
13 - TRBJ1-2 - TRBV5-1 CASSFLGVDGYTF TGCGCCAGCAGCTTCTTGGGGGTTGACGGCTACACCTTC
11 - TRBJ2-1 - TRBV7-9 CAGNSYNEQFF TGTGCGGGAAATTCCTACAATGAGCAGTTCTTC
17 few TRBJ2-5 - TRBV6-2/TRBV6-3 CASSYWAGERAHETQYF TGTGCCAGCAGTTACTGGGCCGGGGAGAGGGCGCACGAGACCCAGTACTTC
14 - TRBJ2-1 - TRBV5-6 CASSSPTGRREQFF TGTGCCAGCAGCTCTCCCACCGGGAGACGGGAGCAGTTCTTC
13 - TRBJ2-1 TRBD2 TRBV12-3/TRBV12-4 CVTLGLARNEQFF TGTGTCACCCTTGGACTAGCGAGGAATGAGCAGTTCTTC
17 - TRBJ2-3 TRBD2 TRBV11-2 CASSWGMASGESDTQYF TGTGCCAGCAGCTGGGGGATGGCTAGCGGGGAATCAGATACGCAGTATTTT
13 many TRBJ2-5 TRBD2 TRBV7-8 CASSLVGGETQYF TGTGCCAGCAGCTTAGTGGGGGGGGAGACCCAGTACTTC
13 - TRBJ2-1 - TRBV12-3/TRBV12-4 CASSSGGVNEQFF TGTGCCAGCAGTTCCGGGGGAGTCAATGAGCAGTTCTTC
16 few TRBJ1-2 - TRBV4-3 CASSQDSGVRDYGYTF TGCGCCAGCAGCCAAGATTCGGGGGTTCGGGACTATGGCTACACCTTC
18 - TRBJ1-3 - TRBV7-2 CASSLGTGFSSSGNTIYF TGTGCCAGCAGCTTAGGGACTGGATTTTCGAGCTCTGGAAACACCATATATTTT
13 - TRBJ1-1 TRBD1 TRBV12-3/TRBV12-4 CASRGTGMTEAFF TGTGCCAGCAGGGGGACAGGGATGACTGAAGCTTTCTTT
17 - TRBJ2-1 TRBD1 TRBV6-5 CASSPRDRGRSYNEQFF TGTGCCAGCAGCCCGAGGGACAGGGGGCGATCCTACAATGAGCAGTTCTTC
14 - TRBJ1-5 TRBD1 TRBV7-6 CASSSGGARQPQHF TGTGCCAGCAGCTCAGGGGGCGCGCGGCAGCCCCAGCATTTT
12 few TRBJ2-3 - TRBV6-1 CASSTWGDTQYF TGTGCCAGCAGCACGTGGGGGGATACGCAGTATTTT
17 - TRBJ2-3 - TRBV6-2/TRBV6-3 CASSYSPQESTTDTQYF TGTGCCAGCAGTTACTCCCCTCAGGAGTCTACCACAGATACGCAGTATTTT
18 - TRBJ2-5 - TRBV6-2/TRBV6-3 CASSYSVSEGILQETQYF TGTGCCAGCAGTTACTCGGTTTCCGAGGGAATACTCCAAGAGACCCAGTACTTC
13 - TRBJ1-2 - TRBV12-3/TRBV12-4 CASSSGILYGYTF TGTGCCAGTTCCTCCGGGATCCTCTATGGCTACACCTTC
14 few TRBJ2-7 TRBD2 TRBV20-1 CSARDRRGAGEQYF TGCAGTGCTAGAGATAGGCGGGGGGCGGGGGAGCAGTACTTC
17 - TRBJ1-6 - TRBV6-6 CASSYSMAGWSNSPLHF TGTGCCAGCAGTTACTCCATGGCGGGATGGAGTAATTCACCCCTCCACTTT